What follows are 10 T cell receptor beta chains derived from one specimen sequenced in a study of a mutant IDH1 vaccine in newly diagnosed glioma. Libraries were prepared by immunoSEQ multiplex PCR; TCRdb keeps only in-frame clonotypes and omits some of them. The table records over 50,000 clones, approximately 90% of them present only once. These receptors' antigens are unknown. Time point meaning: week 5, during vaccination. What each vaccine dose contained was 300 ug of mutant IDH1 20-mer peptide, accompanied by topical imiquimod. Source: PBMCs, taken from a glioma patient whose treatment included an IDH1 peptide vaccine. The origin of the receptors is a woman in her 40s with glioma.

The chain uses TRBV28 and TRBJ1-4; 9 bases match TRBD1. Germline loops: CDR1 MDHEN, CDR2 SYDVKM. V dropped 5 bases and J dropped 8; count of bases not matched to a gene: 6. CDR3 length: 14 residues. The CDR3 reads CASSTGGALEKLFF. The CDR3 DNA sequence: TGTGCCAGCAGTACAGGGGGCGCTTTAGAAAAACTGTTTTTT.

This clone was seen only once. In nucleotides, the CDR3 is TGCAGCGCGACAGGGTCAGGTGAAAAACTGTTTTTT. Protein product: CSATGSGEKLFF. This chain links TRBV29-1 with TRBJ1-4; 7 nucleotides match TRBD1. Germline V gives CDR1 SQVTM, CDR2 ANQGSEA. This CDR3 contains 12 residues. Germline trimming cut 7 bases from V and 7 bases from J; bases unmatched to any gene: 6.

CDR3 loop: CASSLRTGPSYEQYF. In DNA, the CDR3 is TGTGCCAGCAGTCTCCGGACGGGGCCATCCTACGAGCAGTACTTC. The J gene is TRBJ2-7, the V gene TRBV6-6; D could derive from TRBD1 or TRBD2 (5 bases each). The ends were cut back, 5 bases at V and 1 base at J, with 15 bases in the middle. This CDR3 has 15 amino acids. The germline CDR1 and CDR2 sequences are MNHNY and SVGAGI (reference sequence).

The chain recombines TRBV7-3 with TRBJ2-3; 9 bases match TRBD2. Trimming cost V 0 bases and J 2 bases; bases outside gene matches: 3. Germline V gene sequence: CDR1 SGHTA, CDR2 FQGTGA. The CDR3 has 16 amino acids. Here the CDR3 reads CASSLTASGTTDTQYF. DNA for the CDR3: TGTGCCAGCAGCTTAACGGCTAGCGGGACCACAGATACGCAGTATTTT.

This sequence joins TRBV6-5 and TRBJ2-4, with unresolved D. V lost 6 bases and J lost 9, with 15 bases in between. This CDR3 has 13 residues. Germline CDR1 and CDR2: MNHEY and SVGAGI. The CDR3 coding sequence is TGTGCCAGCAGCCCCGGAAGGGTTTCCATTCAGTACTTC. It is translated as CASSPGRVSIQYF.

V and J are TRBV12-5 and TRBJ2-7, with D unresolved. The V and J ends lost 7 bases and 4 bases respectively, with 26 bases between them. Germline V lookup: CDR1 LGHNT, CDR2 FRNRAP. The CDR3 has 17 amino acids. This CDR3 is CASAPRPRPSAQYEQYF. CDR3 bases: TGTGCTAGTGCCCCTCGACCCAGACCCTCAGCACAATACGAGCAGTACTTC.

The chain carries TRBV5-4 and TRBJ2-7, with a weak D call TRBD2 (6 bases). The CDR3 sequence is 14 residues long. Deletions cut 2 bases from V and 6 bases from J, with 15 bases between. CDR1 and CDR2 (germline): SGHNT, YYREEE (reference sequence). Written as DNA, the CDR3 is TGTGCCAGCAGCTTCTCCGGGAGCGCGGGCGAGCAGTACTTC. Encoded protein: CASSFSGSAGEQYF. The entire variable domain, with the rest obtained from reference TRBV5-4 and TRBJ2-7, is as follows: ETGVTQSPTHLIKTRGQQVTLRCSSQSGHNTVSWYQQALGQGPQFIFQYYREEENGRGNFPPRFSGLQFPNYSSELNVNALELDDSALYLCASSFSGSAGEQYFGPGTRLTVT.

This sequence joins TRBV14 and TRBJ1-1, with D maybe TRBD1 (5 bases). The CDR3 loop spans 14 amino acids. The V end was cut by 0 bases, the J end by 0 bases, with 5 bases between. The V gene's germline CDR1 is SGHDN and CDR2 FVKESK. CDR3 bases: TGTGCCAGCAGCCAAGAGGGACTGAACACTGAAGCTTTCTTT. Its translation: CASSQEGLNTEAFF.

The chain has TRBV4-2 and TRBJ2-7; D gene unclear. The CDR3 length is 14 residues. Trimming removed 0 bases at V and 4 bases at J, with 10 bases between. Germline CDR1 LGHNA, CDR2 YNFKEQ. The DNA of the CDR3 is TGTGCCAGCAGCCAAGATGGTGGGATGTACGAGCAGTACTTC. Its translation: CASSQDGGMYEQYF.

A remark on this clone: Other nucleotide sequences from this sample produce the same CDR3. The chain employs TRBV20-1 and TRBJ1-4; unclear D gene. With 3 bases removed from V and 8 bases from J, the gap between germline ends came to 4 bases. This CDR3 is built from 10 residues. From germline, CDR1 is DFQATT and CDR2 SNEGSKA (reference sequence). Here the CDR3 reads CSASGEKLFF. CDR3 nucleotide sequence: TGCAGTGCTAGCGGGGAAAAACTGTTTTTT.